This passage covers 28 T cell receptor beta chains from one sample sequenced in a study of T cell changes during pregnancy in multiple sclerosis. Generated by immunoSEQ multiplex PCR, the TCRdb table keeps only in-frame clones and is missing some. Of some 70,000 clones listed, roughly 92% were seen once; the top ten hold roughly 3.7%. The material was peripheral blood, obtained after pregnancy. The receptors derive from a female donor in good health, enrolled as a control in a pregnancy study.

The chain employs TRBV7-9 and TRBJ1-4; 12 bases map to TRBD1. Germline CDR1 reads SEHNR; CDR2 reads FQNEAQ (reference sequence). This CDR3 is 15 amino acids long. V trimming: 5 bases; J trimming: 4 bases; junction bases outside the gene matches: 2. The CDR3 sequence: CASSRDRGRNEKLFF. The CDR3, as DNA: TGTGCCAGCAGCAGGGACAGGGGGCGTAATGAAAAACTGTTTTTT.

This chain uses TRBV7-9 with TRBJ2-3; 9 nucleotides line up with TRBD1. Germline-derived CDR1 and CDR2 are SEHNR and FQNEAQ (reference sequence). This CDR3 comprises 17 residues. V dropped 8 bases and J dropped 0; count of bases not matched to a gene: 12. For the CDR3, the DNA is TGTGCCAGCTCACCGGGACAGGGTTCAGGAAGCACAGATACGCAGTATTTT. The encoded protein is CASSPGQGSGSTDTQYF.

The chain employs TRBV7-2 and TRBJ2-1, with TRBD1 identical over 7 bases. CDR1 SGHTA and CDR2 FQGNSA come from the germline V gene. Unmatched junction bases numbered 8, after V lost 5 bases and J lost 4 bases. This CDR3 has 15 amino acids. The CDR3 sequence: CASSPGQGVYNEQFF. CDR3 DNA sequence: TGTGCCAGCAGCCCCGGGCAGGGGGTGTACAATGAGCAGTTCTTC.

This rearrangement joins TRBV19 to TRBJ1-1; 7 nucleotides match TRBD1. V lost 8 bases and J lost 2; bases outside the gene matches: 11. The CDR3 contains 15 residues. Germline-derived CDR1 and CDR2 are LNHDA and SQIVND (reference sequence). The CDR3: CASGAIGTDNTEAFF. In nucleotides, the CDR3 is TGTGCCAGTGGGGCAATCGGGACAGATAACACTGAAGCTTTCTTT.

The chain uses TRBV7-6 and TRBJ2-3, with D perhaps TRBD2 (7 bases). CDR1 and CDR2 (germline): SGHVS, FNYEAQ. CDR3 length: 15 amino acids. Trimming removed 3 bases from V and 2 bases from J, with 12 bases in between. For the CDR3, the DNA is TGTGCCAGCAGCTTGGCGGGGGCCTACACAGATACGCAGTATTTT. Translating gives CASSLAGAYTDTQYF. The full variable domain, in which reference TRBV7-6 and TRBJ2-3 provide the parts outside the CDR3, is GAGVSQSPRYKVTKRGQDVALRCDPISGHVSLYWYRQALGQGPEFLTYFNYEAQQDKSGLPNDRFSAERPEGSISTLTIQRTEQRDSAMYRCASSLAGAYTDTQYFGPGTRLTVL.

The V call is TRBV5-1, the J call TRBJ1-1; the D gene is possibly TRBD1 (5 bases). The CDR3 runs to 15 residues. The germline V gene encodes CDR1 SGHRS and CDR2 YFSETQ. Trimming left V 4 bases short and J 1 base short, with 14 bases between. The CDR3 region has the DNA TGCGCCAGCAGCCGACAAACGGGGGAGAACACTGAAGCTTTCTTT. Residues: CASSRQTGENTEAFF. Complete variable domain (other parts from reference TRBV5-1 and TRBJ1-1): KAGVTQTPRYLIKTRGQQVTLSCSPISGHRSVSWYQQTPGQGLQFLFEYFSETQRNKGNFPGRFSGRQFSNSRSEMNVSTLELGDSALYLCASSRQTGENTEAFFGQGTRLTVV.

The J gene is TRBJ1-1, the V gene TRBV29-1; D is ambiguous. The CDR3 length is 13 residues. Germline lookup yields CDR1 SQVTM and CDR2 ANQGSEA. Trimming pared 3 bases from V and 0 bases from J, leaving 8 bases between. The CDR3 reads CSVDRTMNTEAFF. The CDR3 bases are TGCAGCGTTGACAGAACTATGAACACTGAAGCTTTCTTT. Supplemented by reference TRBV29-1 and TRBJ1-1, the full variable domain reads SAVISQKPSRDICQRGTSLTIQCQVDSQVTMMFWYRQQPGQSLTLIATANQGSEATYESGFVIDKFPISRPNLTFSTLTVSNMSPEDSSIYLCSVDRTMNTEAFFGQGTRLTVV.

The rearrangement links TRBV20-1 to TRBJ2-5, with no clear D. The CDR3 runs 11 residues. From germline, CDR1 is DFQATT and CDR2 SNEGSKA (reference sequence). Trimming cost V 3 bases and J 14 bases, with 16 bases left between them. Here the CDR3 reads CSASLAEPSYF. Here the CDR3 DNA reads TGCAGTGCTAGTTTGGCCGAACCCTCATACTTC.

The chain carries TRBV1 and TRBJ1-2; the D call of TRBD1 is as the table states it, not checked on the DNA. TRBV1 is reported as a pseudogene. The CDR3 loop spans 15 amino acids. CDR3 DNA: TGCACCAGCAGCCATAAACAGGGGGTAGAAAATGGCTACACCTTC. It encodes CTSSHKQGVENGYTF.

This rearrangement joins TRBV19 to TRBJ2-1, with 14 bases matching TRBD2. Germline V gene sequence: CDR1 LNHDA, CDR2 SQIVND (reference sequence). The CDR3 contains 14 residues. The V and J ends lost 5 bases and 9 bases, in that order; junction bases with no gene match: 3. This CDR3 is CASSPGLAGGEQFF. Written as DNA, the CDR3 is TGTGCCAGTAGTCCCGGACTAGCGGGGGGTGAGCAGTTCTTC.

The V gene is TRBV18, the J gene TRBJ2-1, with unresolved D. Between the trimmed V and J ends, which lost 3 bases and 3 bases, there was a span of 6 bases. Germline V lookup: CDR1 KGHSH, CDR2 LQKENI. This CDR3 has 13 residues. The chain's CDR3 is CASSPPNYNEQFF. CDR3 nucleotide sequence: TGTGCCAGCTCACCCCCCAACTACAATGAGCAGTTCTTC.

The genes are TRBV2 and TRBJ2-2; no firm D call. This CDR3 spans 15 amino acids. Germline-derived CDR1 and CDR2 are SNHLY and FYNNEI. V lost 4 bases, J lost 2 bases, and 11 bases lay in between. The CDR3 DNA is TGTGCCAGCAGTGTTTCACAGATCAACACCGGGGAGCTGTTTTTT. This translates into CASSVSQINTGELFF.

This clone was seen more than once but under ten times. The gene calls are TRBV28 and TRBJ1-6, with unresolved D. CDR3 length: 13 amino acids. Trimming took 3 bases from V and 4 from J, leaving 4 bases between them. From germline, CDR1 is MDHEN and CDR2 SYDVKM. The CDR3 DNA reads TGTGCCAGCAGTTTCCCTTATAATTCACCCCTCCACTTT. Its translation: CASSFPYNSPLHF. The full variable domain, with the rest looked up from reference TRBV28 and TRBJ1-6, is DVKVTQSSRYLVKRTGEKVFLECVQDMDHENMFWYRQDPGLGLRLIYFSYDVKMKEKGDIPEGYSVSREKKERFSLILESASTNQTSMYLCASSFPYNSPLHFGNGTRLTVT.

This sequence joins TRBV7-6 and TRBJ1-6, with D uncertain. Deletions cut 0 bases from V and 7 bases from J, with 7 bases between. This CDR3 spans 14 amino acids. CDR1 SGHVS and CDR2 FNYEAQ come from the germline V gene. The CDR3 spells CASSLASQNSPLHF. The CDR3 DNA sequence: TGTGCCAGCAGCTTAGCCTCTCAGAATTCACCCCTCCACTTT.

The chain is built from TRBV4-2 and TRBJ2-1, with TRBD2 matching over 7 bases. CDR1 is LGHNA, CDR2 YNFKEQ, per germline. The length of the CDR3 is 17 residues. The V and J ends lost 0 bases and 7 bases, in that order; junction bases with no gene match: 12. The CDR3 DNA follows: TGTGCCAGCAGCCAAGATCTTCTAGCGGCCTGGGGGAATGAGCAGTTCTTC. Translated, it gives CASSQDLLAAWGNEQFF.

The genes are TRBV19 and TRBJ2-7; no reliable D call. The V gene's germline CDR1 is LNHDA and CDR2 SQIVND (reference sequence). The CDR3 contains 11 residues. Trimming pared 3 bases from V and 5 bases from J, leaving 5 bases between. The CDR3 here is CASSILNEQYF. CDR3 DNA: TGTGCCAGTAGTATCCTAAACGAGCAGTACTTC.

The sample holds one count of this clone. The genes are TRBV7-9 and TRBJ1-3; D gene uncertain. The CDR3 runs 17 residues. Germline V gives CDR1 SEHNR, CDR2 FQNEAQ (reference sequence). Trimming stripped 5 bases from V and 0 bases from J, with 17 bases between. This CDR3 reads CASSIYPTANSGNTIYF. The CDR3 DNA sequence: TGTGCCAGCAGCATCTACCCAACAGCCAACTCTGGAAACACCATATATTTT.

This clone has only a few counts. This chain uses TRBV7-2 with TRBJ1-1, with D uncertain. Germline V gene lookup returns CDR1 SGHTA and CDR2 FQGNSA. This CDR3 has 14 amino acids. Trimming removed 5 bases from V and 0 bases from J, with 10 bases in between. The CDR3 loop reads CASSHPVMNTEAFF. CDR3 sequence (DNA): TGTGCCAGCAGCCACCCGGTCATGAACACTGAAGCTTTCTTT.

The J gene is TRBJ2-3, the V gene TRBV4-1, with D unclear. The V end was cut by 1 base, the J end by 2 bases, with 7 bases between. The germline V gene encodes CDR1 MGHRA and CDR2 YSYEKL. This CDR3 is 14 amino acids long. CDR3 amino acids: CASSQGGNTDTQYF. The CDR3 DNA follows: TGCGCCAGCAGCCAAGGAGGCAACACAGATACGCAGTATTTT.

The rearrangement joins TRBV7-6 to TRBJ2-5; 13 nucleotides line up with TRBD2. CDR1 and CDR2 (germline): SGHVS, FNYEAQ. The CDR3 has 16 residues. Germline trimming cut 7 bases from V and 5 bases from J; bases unmatched to any gene: 10. The chain's CDR3 is CASTGLAGVIGETQYF. The DNA for the CDR3 is TGTGCCAGCACCGGACTAGCGGGGGTTATTGGCGAGACCCAGTACTTC.

This chain links TRBV15 with TRBJ1-2; D not certain. The CDR3 consists of 14 residues. Germline V gives CDR1 LNHNV, CDR2 YYDKDF (reference sequence). V dropped 4 bases and J dropped 9 bases, with 18 bases sitting between them. CDR3 bases: TGTGCCACCAGCAAAGGCGAGCGGAACTGGAGCTACACCTTC. It codes for CATSKGERNWSYTF.

The chain combines TRBV2 with TRBJ2-7; the D gene is possibly TRBD2 (5 bases). The CDR3 sequence is 16 residues long. The germline CDR1 and CDR2 sequences are SNHLY and FYNNEI. The V and J ends lost 5 bases and 0 bases respectively, with 17 bases between them. The CDR3 bases are TGTGCCAGCAGTCGACCTACCGGGAAGATCTCCTACGAGCAGTACTTC. The encoded protein is CASSRPTGKISYEQYF.

The chain couples TRBV15 to TRBJ1-6; D might be TRBD1 (5 bases). The CDR3 length is 13 residues. CDR1 is LNHNV, CDR2 YYDKDF, per germline (reference sequence). V was cut by 0 bases and J by 10 bases, with 7 bases left in between. CDR3 DNA: TGTGCCACCAGCAGAGACAGGGAATCACCCCTCCACTTT. Protein sequence: CATSRDRESPLHF.

The chain carries TRBV27 and TRBJ2-1, with TRBD2 identical over 12 bases. The CDR3 spans 15 residues. CDR1 is MNHEY, CDR2 SMNVEV, per germline (reference sequence). J lost 8 bases, V lost 5 bases, and 7 bases had no gene match. CDR3 region: CASSILAGGSHEQFF. The CDR3 DNA reads TGTGCCAGCAGTATACTAGCGGGAGGTTCCCATGAGCAGTTCTTC.

The CDR3 here is CASSIGRVAYGYTF. The CDR3 DNA is TGTGCCAGTAGTATAGGGCGGGTGGCCTATGGCTACACCTTC. The V call is TRBV19, the J call TRBJ1-2; D gene ambiguous. The V end was cut by 1 base, the J end by 4 bases, with 10 bases between. The CDR3 extends over 14 amino acids. Germline V gene data show CDR1 as LNHDA and CDR2 as SQIVND (reference sequence). The full variable domain, with the rest looked up from reference TRBV19 and TRBJ1-2, is DGGITQSPKYLFRKEGQNVTLSCEQNLNHDAMYWYRQDPGQGLRLIYYSQIVNDFQKGDIAEGYSVSREKKESFPLTVTSAQKNPTAFYLCASSIGRVAYGYTFGSGTRLTVV.

This clone came up once. The chain carries TRBV2 and TRBJ2-3; unclear D gene. The ends were cut back, 4 bases at V and 0 bases at J, with 2 bases in the middle. The CDR3 covers 12 residues. CDR1 SNHLY and CDR2 FYNNEI come from the germline V gene. The CDR3 nucleotides are TGTGCCAGCAGTGTAAGCACAGATACGCAGTATTTT. It specifies CASSVSTDTQYF.

The V gene is TRBV1, the J gene TRBJ1-2. TRBV1 is designated a pseudogene. This CDR3 has 13 residues. CDR3 sequence reads: CTSSHLGVGRYTF. CDR3 sequence (DNA): TGCACCAGCAGCCACCTGGGAGTCGGGCGCTACACCTTC.

The gene calls are TRBV18 and TRBJ2-1; 10 bases match TRBD1. The CDR3 runs to 15 residues. J gave up 10 bases and V 4 bases, and 10 bases lay outside the gene matches. CDR1 and CDR2 (germline): KGHSH, LQKENI. This CDR3 reads CASSQGQGLVDEQFF. In nucleotides, the CDR3 is TGTGCCAGCTCACAGGGACAGGGGCTTGTAGACGAGCAGTTCTTC.